The clone carrying this T cell receptor beta chain was counted between two and nine times. This record comes from a study of blood T cell repertoires in COVID-19. Study background: Donors in the United States, Italy and Spain gave samples during acute or convalescent COVID-19.

In terms of age and location, participants ranged from roughly 18 to 95 years and lived in about 25 US areas. Participants classified as exposed had met a COVID-19 case within 2 weeks before study entry. The germline CDR1 and CDR2 sequences are SGDLS and YYNGEE. V dropped 2 bases and J dropped 2; count of bases not matched to a gene: 5. The CDR3 contains 15 residues. Assay: immunoSEQ multiplex PCR; the TCRdb copy retains only in-frame clones and omits some. Seen here are roughly 230,000 clones, 85% observed once, and the top ten hold about 6.9%. Material: PBMCs or T cells enriched from blood (not recorded which). The V and J genes are TRBV9 and TRBJ2-3; TRBD2 agrees at 7 bases. The TCR comes from a woman in her fifties or sixties who had been exposed to COVID-19. CDR3 coding DNA: TGTGCCAGCAGCGTTCGGGGGGTAACCACAGATACGCAGTATTTT. Its translation: CASSVRGVTTDTQYF.